The rows below give T cell receptor beta chains drawn from one sample of a study of blood T cell repertoires in COVID-19. TCRdb's copy holds only in-frame clones and misses some; the assay was immunoSEQ multiplex PCR. Of 150,000 to 160,000 clones detected, roughly nine tenths appear once; the ten largest clones hold about 2.5%. Sequencing used peripheral blood. These receptors all stem from a woman aged 70-85 years with acute or convalescent COVID-19. The CDR3 runs from the conserved cysteine through the conserved F or W. The order of the fields is D gene, V gene, clone size, J gene, CDR3 protein, CDR3 DNA. D genes are given only for firm matches. Size is omitted from some rows. Given values are once, few, many or a class for expanded clones.

>TRBD1|TRBV2|.|TRBJ2-5
CASRPSGTGGTQYF
TGTGCCAGCAGACCCTCCGGGACAGGCGGAACCCAGTACTTC
>TRBD1|TRBV18|.|TRBJ1-5
CASSPRQGDGSNQPQHF
TGTGCCAGCTCACCAAGGCAGGGGGATGGGAGCAATCAGCCCCAGCATTTT
>TRBD1|TRBV5-1|.|TRBJ2-4
CASSLDRGEDIQYF
TGCGCCAGCAGTCTTGACAGGGGTGAGGACATTCAGTACTTC
>TRBD1|TRBV7-6|.|TRBJ1-6
CASSLGTGNTSPLHF
TGTGCCAGCAGCCTCGGGACAGGGAATACTTCACCCCTCCACTTT
>TRBD2|TRBV6-4|.|TRBJ2-1
CASSARLAGDFNEQFF
TGTGCCAGCAGTGCCCGACTAGCGGGGGACTTCAATGAGCAGTTCTTC
>.|TRBV2|.|TRBJ1-5
CASSEASALGGQPQHF
TGTGCCAGCAGTGAAGCGTCAGCCTTGGGGGGGCAGCCCCAGCATTTT
>.|TRBV27|.|TRBJ1-1
CASSSAGVGDTEAFF
TGTGCCAGCAGTTCCGCCGGTGTCGGGGACACTGAAGCTTTCTTT
>.|TRBV7-3|.|TRBJ1-1
CASSNRGDTEAFF
TGTGCCAGCAGTAACCGCGGGGACACTGAAGCTTTCTTT
>.|TRBV2|.|TRBJ2-7
CASSENRDSPYGGEQYF
TGTGCCAGCAGTGAGAACCGGGACAGCCCTTATGGAGGGGAGCAGTACTTC
>.|TRBV18|.|TRBJ2-1
CASSPRTGTNEQFF
TGTGCCAGCTCACCACGTACAGGGACCAATGAGCAGTTCTTC
>TRBD2|TRBV14|.|TRBJ2-4
CASSQAWGAGGPRYF
TGTGCCAGCAGCCAAGCATGGGGAGCGGGGGGGCCTCGGTACTTC
>TRBD1|TRBV19|.|TRBJ2-2
CASIGQGGGELFF
TGTGCCAGTATAGGACAGGGAGGCGGGGAGCTGTTTTTT
>TRBD1|TRBV7-2|.|TRBJ2-2
CASSPRTGNTGELFF
TGTGCCAGCAGCCCCCGGACAGGGAACACCGGGGAGCTGTTTTTT
>.|TRBV10-3|.|TRBJ1-4
CAISARVEPNEKLFF
TGTGCCATCAGTGCCAGGGTCGAACCTAATGAAAAACTGTTTTTT
>.|TRBV4-2|.|TRBJ1-5
CASSQGGFGIAGNQPQHF
TGTGCCAGCAGCCAAGGGGGTTTCGGAATAGCGGGCAATCAGCCCCAGCATTTT
>.|TRBV5-8|.|TRBJ2-7
CASSGRTREQYF
TGTGCCAGCAGCGGCCGTACTAGGGAGCAGTACTTC
>.|TRBV10-3|.|TRBJ2-7
CAISGRDISYEQYF
TGTGCCATCAGTGGCCGGGACATCTCCTACGAGCAGTACTTC
>.|TRBV2|.|TRBJ1-1
CASIPKGHTEAFF
TGTGCCAGCATCCCAAAGGGGCACACTGAAGCTTTCTTT
>TRBD1|TRBV14|.|TRBJ2-6
CASSQSQGAGANVLTF
TGTGCCAGCAGCCAATCCCAGGGGGCCGGGGCCAACGTCCTGACTTTC
>.|TRBV19|.|TRBJ2-7
CASRLRHGSNYEQYF
TGTGCCAGTAGGCTACGACACGGGAGCAACTACGAGCAGTACTTC
>.|TRBV19|once|TRBJ1-5
CASSVQVRHQPQHF
TGTGCCAGTAGTGTACAGGTTAGGCATCAGCCCCAGCATTTT
>.|TRBV7-9|.|TRBJ2-2
CASSLGGSAGELFF
TGTGCCAGCAGCTTAGGTGGTAGCGCGGGGGAGCTGTTTTTT
>TRBD2|TRBV18|few|TRBJ2-2
CASSPGLAGTGELFF
TGTGCCAGCTCACCGGGACTAGCGGGAACCGGGGAGCTGTTTTTT
>TRBD1|TRBV7-2|.|TRBJ1-1
CASSQQGYTEAFF
TGTGCCAGCAGCCAACAGGGGTACACTGAAGCTTTCTTT
>.|TRBV2|.|TRBJ2-2
CATTRGRTGELFF
TGTGCCACCACTCGGGGGAGAACCGGGGAGCTGTTTTTT
>.|TRBV7-9|.|TRBJ2-1
CASSLAFISYNEQFF
TGTGCCAGCAGCTTAGCGTTTATCTCCTACAATGAGCAGTTCTTC
>TRBD1|TRBV7-2|few|TRBJ1-2
CASSPRWDRGHYGYTF
TGTGCCAGCAGCCCCCGTTGGGACAGGGGCCACTATGGCTACACCTTC
>.|TRBV10-3|.|TRBJ2-5
CAISDAVGAHQETQYF
TGTGCCATCAGTGACGCGGTGGGGGCGCATCAAGAGACCCAGTACTTC
>.|TRBV12-3/TRBV12-4|once|TRBJ1-5
CASSWQGYQPQHF
TGTGCCAGCAGTTGGCAGGGATATCAGCCCCAGCATTTT